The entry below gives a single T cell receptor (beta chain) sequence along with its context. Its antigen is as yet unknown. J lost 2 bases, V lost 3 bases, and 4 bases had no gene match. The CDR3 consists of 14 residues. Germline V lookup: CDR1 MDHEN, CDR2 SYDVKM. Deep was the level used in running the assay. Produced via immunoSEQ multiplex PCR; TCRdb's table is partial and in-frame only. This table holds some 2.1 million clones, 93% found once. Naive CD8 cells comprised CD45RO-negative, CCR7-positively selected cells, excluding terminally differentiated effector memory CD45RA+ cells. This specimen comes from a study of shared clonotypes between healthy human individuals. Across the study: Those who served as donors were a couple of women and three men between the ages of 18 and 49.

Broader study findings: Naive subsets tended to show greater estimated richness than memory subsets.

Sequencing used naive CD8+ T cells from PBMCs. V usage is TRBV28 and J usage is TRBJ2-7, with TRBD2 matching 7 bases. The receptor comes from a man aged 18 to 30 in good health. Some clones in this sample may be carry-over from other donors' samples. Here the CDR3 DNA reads TGTGCCAGCAGTTTGACTAGCTTACCCTACGAGCAGTACTTC. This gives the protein CASSLTSLPYEQYF.